This TCR beta chain was captured in a study of blood T cell repertoires in COVID-19. The overall study: Samples of COVID-19 (acute and convalescent) were obtained from the United States, Italy and Spain.

Libraries were prepared by immunoSEQ multiplex PCR; TCRdb keeps only in-frame clonotypes and omits some of them. The top ten clones hold 4.1% of a sample with about 270,000 clones, about 85% of them seen once. The sample consisted of peripheral blood. The TCR originated in a woman aged 45-60 years with active or convalescent COVID-19.

The CDR3 region is CASNPDRGQYNEQFF. The CDR3 coding sequence is TGTGCCAGCAACCCTGACAGGGGCCAATACAATGAGCAGTTCTTC. This chain connects TRBV5-4 to TRBJ2-1, with 8 positions matching TRBD1. Germline CDR1 and CDR2: SGHNT and YYREEE (reference sequence). The CDR3 loop spans 15 amino acids. V dropped 6 bases and J dropped 4; count of bases not matched to a gene: 9.